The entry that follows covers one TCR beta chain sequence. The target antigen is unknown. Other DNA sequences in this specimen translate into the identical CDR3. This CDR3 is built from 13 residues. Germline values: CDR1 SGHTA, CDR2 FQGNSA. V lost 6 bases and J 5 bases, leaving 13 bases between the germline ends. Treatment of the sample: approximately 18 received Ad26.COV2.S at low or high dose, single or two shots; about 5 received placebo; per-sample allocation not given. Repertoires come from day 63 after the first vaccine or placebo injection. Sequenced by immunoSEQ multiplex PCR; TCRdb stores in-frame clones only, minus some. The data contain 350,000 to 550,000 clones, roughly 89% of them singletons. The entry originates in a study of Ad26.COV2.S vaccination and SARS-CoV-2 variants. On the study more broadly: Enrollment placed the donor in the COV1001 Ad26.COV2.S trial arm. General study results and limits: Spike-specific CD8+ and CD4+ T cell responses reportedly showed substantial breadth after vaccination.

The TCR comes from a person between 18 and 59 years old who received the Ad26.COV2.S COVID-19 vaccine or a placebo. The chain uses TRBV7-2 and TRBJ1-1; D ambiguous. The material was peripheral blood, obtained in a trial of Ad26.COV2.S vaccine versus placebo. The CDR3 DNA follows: TGTGCCAGCAGTCTAGGAGGAGGGACTGAAGCTTTCTTT. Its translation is CASSLGGGTEAFF. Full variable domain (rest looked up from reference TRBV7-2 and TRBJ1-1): GAGVSQSPSNKVTEKGKDVELRCDPISGHTALYWYRQSLGQGLEFLIYFQGNSAPDKSGLPSDRFSAERTGGSVSTLTIQRTQQEDSAVYLCASSLGGGTEAFFGQGTRLTVV.